This TCR beta chain emerged from a study of blood T cell repertoires in COVID-19. Study-wide background: COVID-19 samples collected from the United States, Italy and Spain covered acute and convalescent phases. PBMCs, B-cell-depleted T cells, or T cells provided the cDNA or gDNA that made up the material.

Authors' data handling: Reference gene primer amplification gave estimated nucleated cell counts. Profiled with immunoSEQ multiplex PCR; TCRdb holds only in-frame clones, not every one. V, J and clone size were drawn from that table, and D and trimming were deduced from the DNA. The profile shows over 250,000 clones, 85% of them singletons. Sequenced material: peripheral blood. The receptor comes from a human donor in a cohort sampled during active COVID-19.

The CDR3 DNA reads TGTGCCAGCAACATAGCGGGCTCCTCCTACAATGAGCAGTTCTTC. Translating it yields CASNIAGSSYNEQFF. This chain uses TRBV5-6 with TRBJ2-1; 7 bases are a match to TRBD2. Germline V gives CDR1 SGHDT, CDR2 YYEEEE. The ends lost 6 bases at V and 0 bases at J; junction bases unmatched: 6. This CDR3 is 15 amino acids long.